Each of the 24 T cell receptor beta chains below was sequenced from the same sample in a study of shared clonotypes between healthy human individuals (dated by TCRdb to 2020 to 2022). Library generation was performed with the immunoSEQ multiplex PCR assay. TCRdb retrieved this table from immuneACCESS and kept in-frame rearrangements only. Not all clones are present; in checked studies, unresolved V genes account for under half, and no reason is known for the remainder. The sample data list 600,000 to 750,000 clones, and less than 80% of these were observed just once. The top ten clonotypes cover 1.5% to 2% of the sample. The sequencing sample was made of memory CD4+ T cells sorted from blood. Sample cell subset or site, as interpreted from the label and publication: CD45RA-negative fraction. These receptors all stem from a woman under 40 in good health.

The rearrangement joins TRBV6-1 to TRBJ2-7; 9 nucleotides match TRBD1. CDR1 is MNHNS and CDR2 is SASEGT in the germline V gene. This CDR3 is built from 17 residues. V dropped 4 bases and J dropped 5; count of bases not matched to a gene: 15. The chain's CDR3 is CASSGLSRDRDVHEQYF. The CDR3 bases are TGTGCCAGCAGTGGGTTAAGCCGGGACAGGGATGTACACGAGCAGTACTTC.

The sample holds many counts of this clone. Different DNA sequences within this sample yield the same CDR3. The V call is TRBV10-3, the J call TRBJ2-7; D remains unclear. This CDR3 region has 10 residues. Trimming pared 8 bases from V and 3 bases from J, leaving 5 bases between. Germline loops: CDR1 ENHRY, CDR2 SYGVKD. CDR3 nucleotide sequence: TGTGCCATCGGGGACTACGAGCAGTACTTC. It specifies CAIGDYEQYF.

The genes are TRBV30 and TRBJ1-5; 8 nucleotides line up with TRBD1. V was clipped by 3 bases and J by 7 bases; unmatched bases: 14. This CDR3 is 16 amino acids long. CDR1 and CDR2 from the germline V gene are GTSNPN and SVGIG (reference sequence). The CDR3 bases are TGTGCCTGGAGCTCAGGACAGGGTTTGTCCGCCCAGCCCCAGCATTTT. This gives the protein CAWSSGQGLSAQPQHF.

The rearrangement links TRBV2 to TRBJ2-5, with 11 bases fitting TRBD2. Germline CDR1 reads SNHLY; CDR2 reads FYNNEI. After removal of 5 bases from V and 4 bases from J, the junction contained 9 bases not matched to a gene. The CDR3 is 16 residues long. CDR3 DNA sequence: TGTGCCAGCAGTTTAGTAGCGGGAGGGCCGGGAGAGACCCAGTACTTC. Amino acids: CASSLVAGGPGETQYF. Together with reference TRBV2 and TRBJ2-5, the CDR3 gives the full variable domain: EPEVTQTPSHQVTQMGQEVILRCVPISNHLYFYWYRQILGQKVEFLVSFYNNEISEKSEIFDDQFSVERPDGSNFTLKIRSTKLEDSAMYFCASSLVAGGPGETQYFGPGTRLLVL.

The rearrangement joins TRBV19 to TRBJ2-7; D may be TRBD1 or TRBD2 (5 bases each). Trimming shortened V by 5 bases and J by 7 bases, and 15 bases separated the two germline ends. The CDR3 runs 13 residues. Germline assignment: CDR1 LNHDA and CDR2 SQIVND (reference sequence). Here the CDR3 reads CASSRGLAREQYF. DNA of the CDR3: TGTGCCAGTAGTCGGGGCCTCGCGAGGGAGCAGTACTTC. Together with reference TRBV19 and TRBJ2-7, the CDR3 gives the full variable domain: DGGITQSPKYLFRKEGQNVTLSCEQNLNHDAMYWYRQDPGQGLRLIYYSQIVNDFQKGDIAEGYSVSREKKESFPLTVTSAQKNPTAFYLCASSRGLAREQYFGPGTRLTVT.

Regarding this clone: Other DNA sequences from this sample encode an identical CDR3 as well. The rearrangement uses TRBV28 and TRBJ2-1; no firm D call. V lost 6 bases and J lost 1, with 7 bases in between. Germline CDR1 is MDHEN and CDR2 is SYDVKM. This CDR3 has 13 amino acids. As DNA, the CDR3 is TGTGCCAGCAGGGTGGGATCCTACAATGAGCAGTTCTTC. Protein sequence: CASRVGSYNEQFF.

The gene calls are TRBV4-2 and TRBJ1-4; D is undetermined. This CDR3 spans 20 amino acids. The V gene lost 4 bases and the J gene lost 0 bases, with 24 bases spanning the gap. CDR1 is LGHNA, CDR2 YNFKEQ, per germline. The CDR3, as DNA: TGTGCCAGCAGCCTCAATCTAATCCGGGGTAGGCGGGCAACTAATGAAAAACTGTTTTTT. This gives the protein CASSLNLIRGRRATNEKLFF.

This clone was seen just once. The rearrangement joins TRBV7-2 to TRBJ1-2, with D possibly TRBD1 on 5 matching bases. Germline V gene data show CDR1 as SGHTA and CDR2 as FQGNSA. This CDR3 region has 15 residues. Trimming removed 1 base at V and 2 bases at J, with 11 bases between. The CDR3 region is CASSLGGYGNYGYTF. The CDR3 bases are TGTGCCAGCAGCTTAGGGGGGTACGGGAACTATGGCTACACCTTC. Variable domain in full (rest from reference TRBV7-2 and TRBJ1-2): GAGVSQSPSNKVTEKGKDVELRCDPISGHTALYWYRQSLGQGLEFLIYFQGNSAPDKSGLPSDRFSAERTGGSVSTLTIQRTQQEDSAVYLCASSLGGYGNYGYTFGSGTRLTVV.

The chain combines TRBV6-5 with TRBJ1-1; 7 nucleotides agree with TRBD1. CDR3 size: 15 residues. Looked up from germline, CDR1 is MNHEY and CDR2 is SVGAGI. V lost 4 bases to trimming and J lost 5 bases; unmatched junction nucleotides: 10. CDR3 coding DNA: TGTGCCAGCAGTTCCCCAAGACAGGGTTGGACTGAAGCTTTCTTT. Protein sequence: CASSSPRQGWTEAFF.

The chain joins TRBV28 to TRBJ2-5, with D possibly TRBD2 on 5 matching bases. The germline V and J ends were trimmed by 3 bases and 2 bases, with 7 bases remaining between them. The CDR3 sequence is 13 residues long. The germline CDR1 and CDR2 sequences are MDHEN and SYDVKM. This CDR3 reads CASSFEGQETQYF. The CDR3 DNA sequence: TGTGCCAGCAGTTTCGAGGGACAAGAGACCCAGTACTTC.

The J gene is TRBJ1-2, the V gene TRBV14, with 10 nucleotides matching TRBD1. V shed 1 base, J shed 2 bases, and the junction held 10 bases outside the gene matches. Germline V lookup: CDR1 SGHDN, CDR2 FVKESK. The CDR3 is made up of 18 amino acids. The CDR3 loop reads CASSQGVRDRGSNYGYTF. The CDR3 coding sequence is TGTGCCAGCAGCCAAGGAGTCCGGGACAGGGGTTCAAACTATGGCTACACCTTC.

The rearrangement uses TRBV30 and TRBJ1-1; a possible D gene is TRBD1 (5 bases). The V end lost 1 base, the J end lost 11 bases, and 11 bases lay between the germline ends. CDR3 length: 11 residues. From germline, CDR1 is GTSNPN and CDR2 SVGIG (reference sequence). CDR3 amino acids: CAWSGFGGAFF. DNA of the CDR3: TGTGCCTGGAGTGGATTCGGGGGGGCTTTCTTT. Full variable domain (remainder filled in from reference TRBV30 and TRBJ1-1): SQTIHQWPATLVQPVGSPLSLECTVEGTSNPNLYWYRQAAGRGLQLLFYSVGIGQISSEVPQNLSASRPQDRQFILSSKKLLLSDSGFYLCAWSGFGGAFFGQGTRLTVV.

V and J are TRBV7-9 and TRBJ2-7; possibly TRBD1 or TRBD2 for D (5 bases each). Trimming cost V 4 bases and J 7 bases, with 14 bases left between them. The CDR3 has 13 residues. Germline V gene lookup returns CDR1 SEHNR and CDR2 FQNEAQ (reference sequence). CDR3 in amino acids: CASSSGQLGEQYF. Here the CDR3 DNA reads TGTGCCAGCAGCTCAGGGCAACTAGGTGAGCAGTACTTC.

The chain joins TRBV10-1 to TRBJ1-2, with TRBD1 matching 7 bases. V lost 3 bases to trimming and J lost 2 bases; unmatched junction nucleotides: 6. Germline V gives CDR1 WNHNN, CDR2 SYGVQD (reference sequence). This CDR3 contains 15 residues. The CDR3 DNA sequence: TGCGCCAGCAGTGATCCGCCAGGGGGGAACTATGGCTACACCTTC. Protein: CASSDPPGGNYGYTF.

The V call is TRBV15, the J call TRBJ2-2; unclear D gene. Germline CDR1 is LNHNV and CDR2 is YYDKDF (reference sequence). This CDR3 region has 14 residues. V was trimmed by 4 bases and J by 2 bases, leaving 8 bases between them. In DNA form, the CDR3 reads TGTGCCACCAGCATCCCAGAAAACACCGGGGAGCTGTTTTTT. This codes for CATSIPENTGELFF.

The V gene is TRBV15, the J gene TRBJ1-2; D is possibly TRBD1 (5 bases). This CDR3 is 16 amino acids long. Germline CDR1 reads LNHNV; CDR2 reads YYDKDF (reference sequence). V was shortened by 4 bases and J by 3 bases, with 18 bases between the two germline ends. CDR3 DNA sequence: TGTGCCACCAGCAAGAATCGCGGGGGAGTAGACTATGGCTACACCTTC. Its translation is CATSKNRGGVDYGYTF.

This sequence joins TRBV11-2 and TRBJ2-5; maybe TRBD1 (5 bases). V was clipped by 2 bases and J by 6 bases, with 19 bases between them. Germline V gene sequence: CDR1 SGHAT, CDR2 FQNNGV. CDR3 length equals 16 residues. CDR3 DNA: TGTGCCAGCAGCTTAAGGGTTACAGGTTCGGAACAGACCCAGTACTTC. Amino acids: CASSLRVTGSEQTQYF.

The chain links TRBV5-1 to TRBJ1-1, with 8 bases lining up with TRBD1. CDR3 size: 13 residues. The V gene end was trimmed by 4 bases and the J gene end by 8 bases; junction bases not matched to a gene: 7. CDR1 SGHRS and CDR2 YFSETQ come from the germline V gene. The chain's CDR3 is CASSLTDRAEAFF. The CDR3 nucleotides read TGCGCCAGCAGCCTCACGGACAGGGCGGAAGCTTTCTTT.

The rearrangement joins TRBV5-1 to TRBJ2-5, with 7 nucleotides matching TRBD2. Unmatched junction bases numbered 4, after V lost 0 bases and J lost 5 bases. CDR3 size: 14 residues. Germline lookup yields CDR1 SGHRS and CDR2 YFSETQ. DNA for the CDR3: TGCGCCAGCAGCTTGGCCTCGCGGGAGGAGACCCAGTACTTC. Protein sequence: CASSLASREETQYF.

This clone was observed a few times. The J gene is TRBJ2-7, the V gene TRBV5-1; D may be TRBD1 (5 bases). This CDR3 has 15 residues. Germline CDR1 SGHRS, CDR2 YFSETQ. The V gene lost 0 bases and the J gene lost 1 base, with 11 bases spanning the gap. The CDR3 loop reads CASSLDRIRSYEQYF. The DNA for the CDR3 is TGCGCCAGCAGCTTGGACAGGATAAGATCCTACGAGCAGTACTTC.

This chain links TRBV5-6 with TRBJ2-2; D gene unclear. V was trimmed by 2 bases and J by 1 base, leaving 12 bases between them. This CDR3 is built from 16 residues. Germline V gene lookup returns CDR1 SGHDT and CDR2 YYEEEE. DNA for the CDR3: TGTGCCAGCAGCTTTGGGTATCCGGGGAACACCGGGGAGCTGTTTTTT. Residues: CASSFGYPGNTGELFF.

The gene calls are TRBV7-2 and TRBJ2-4, with D uncertain. The CDR3 consists of 16 residues. Trimming shortened V by 3 bases and J by 0 bases, and 12 bases separated the two germline ends. CDR1 SGHTA and CDR2 FQGNSA come from the germline V gene. The CDR3 DNA reads TGTGCCAGCAGCTTTAATGCGTTGGTAGCCAAAAACATTCAGTACTTC. It translates to CASSFNALVAKNIQYF.

The chain has TRBV6-1 and TRBJ1-4, with a tentative D call TRBD1 (5 bases). The CDR3 runs to 20 residues. The germline V gene has CDR1 MNHNS and CDR2 SASEGT. V was cut by 1 base and J by 0 bases, with 21 bases left in between. The CDR3 is CASSEVLWSPGRATNEKLFF. In nucleotides, the CDR3 is TGTGCCAGCAGTGAAGTACTCTGGTCGCCAGGGCGAGCAACTAATGAAAAACTGTTTTTT.

V usage is TRBV10-1 and J usage is TRBJ2-7, with 7 bases lining up with TRBD1. There are 14 residues in the CDR3. CDR1 WNHNN and CDR2 SYGVQD come from the germline V gene (reference sequence). The V and J ends lost 2 bases and 3 bases, in that order; junction bases with no gene match: 4. CDR3 nucleotides: TGCGCCAGCAGTGAGATCAGGGGGAGCTACGAGCAGTACTTC. It specifies CASSEIRGSYEQYF.